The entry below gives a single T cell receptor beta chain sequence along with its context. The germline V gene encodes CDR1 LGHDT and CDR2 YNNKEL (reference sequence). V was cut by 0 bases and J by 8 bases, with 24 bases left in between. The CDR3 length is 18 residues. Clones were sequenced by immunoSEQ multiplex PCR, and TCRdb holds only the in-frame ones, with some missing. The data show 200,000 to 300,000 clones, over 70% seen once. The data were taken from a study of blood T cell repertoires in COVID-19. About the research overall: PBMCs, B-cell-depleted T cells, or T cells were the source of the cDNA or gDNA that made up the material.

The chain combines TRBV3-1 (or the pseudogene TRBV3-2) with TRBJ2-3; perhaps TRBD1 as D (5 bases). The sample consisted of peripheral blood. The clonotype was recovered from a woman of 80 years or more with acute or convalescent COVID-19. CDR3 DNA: TGTGCCAGCAGCCAAGACCCGGTCGGACCAGGGAATAGTGGTACGCAGTATTTT. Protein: CASSQDPVGPGNSGTQYF.